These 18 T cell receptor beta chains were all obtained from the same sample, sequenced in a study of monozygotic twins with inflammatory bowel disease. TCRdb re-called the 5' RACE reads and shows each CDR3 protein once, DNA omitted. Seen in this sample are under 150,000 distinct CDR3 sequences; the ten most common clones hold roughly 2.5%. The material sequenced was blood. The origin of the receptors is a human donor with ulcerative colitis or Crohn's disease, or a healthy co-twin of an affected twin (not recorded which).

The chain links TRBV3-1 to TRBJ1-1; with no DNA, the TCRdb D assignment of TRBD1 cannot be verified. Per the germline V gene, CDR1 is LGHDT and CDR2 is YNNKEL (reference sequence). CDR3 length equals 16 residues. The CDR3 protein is CASSHSTGGRTTEAFF.

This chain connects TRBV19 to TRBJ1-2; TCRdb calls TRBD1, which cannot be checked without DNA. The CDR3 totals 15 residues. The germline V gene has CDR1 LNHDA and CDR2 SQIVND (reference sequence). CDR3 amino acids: CASTPVQTFGYGYTF. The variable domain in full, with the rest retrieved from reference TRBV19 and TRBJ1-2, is DGGITQSPKYLFRKEGQNVTLSCEQNLNHDAMYWYRQDPGQGLRLIYYSQIVNDFQKGDIAEGYSVSREKKESFPLTVTSAQKNPTAFYLCASTPVQTFGYGYTFGSGTRLTVV.

The CDR3 sequence: CSVAGVRGSSYEQYF. The chain has TRBV29-1 and TRBJ2-7; the TRBD1 assignment by TCRdb is unverifiable without DNA. The CDR3 sequence is 15 residues long. Germline V gives CDR1 SQVTM, CDR2 ANQGSEA.

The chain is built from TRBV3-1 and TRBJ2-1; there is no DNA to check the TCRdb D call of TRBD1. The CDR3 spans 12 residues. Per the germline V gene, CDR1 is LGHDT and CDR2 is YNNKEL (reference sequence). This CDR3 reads CASGGRSYEQFF.

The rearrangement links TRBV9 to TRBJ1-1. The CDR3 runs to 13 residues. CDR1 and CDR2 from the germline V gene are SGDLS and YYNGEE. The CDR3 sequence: CASSVDSNTEAFF.

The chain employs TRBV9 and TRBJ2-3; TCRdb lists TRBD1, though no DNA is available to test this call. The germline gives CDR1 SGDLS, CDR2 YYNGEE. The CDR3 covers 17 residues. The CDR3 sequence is CASSPSRVGGGTDTQYF.

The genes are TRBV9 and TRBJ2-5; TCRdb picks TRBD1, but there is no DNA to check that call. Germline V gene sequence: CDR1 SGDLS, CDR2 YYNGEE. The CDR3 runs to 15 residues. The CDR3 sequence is CASSVDSWGPGTQNF.

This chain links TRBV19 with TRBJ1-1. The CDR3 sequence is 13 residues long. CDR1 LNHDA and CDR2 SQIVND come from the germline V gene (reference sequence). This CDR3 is CDSSIEGSTEAFF.

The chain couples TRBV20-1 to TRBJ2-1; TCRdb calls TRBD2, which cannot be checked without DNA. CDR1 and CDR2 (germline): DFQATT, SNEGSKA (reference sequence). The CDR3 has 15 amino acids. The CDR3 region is CSPKWGRGGYNEQFF.

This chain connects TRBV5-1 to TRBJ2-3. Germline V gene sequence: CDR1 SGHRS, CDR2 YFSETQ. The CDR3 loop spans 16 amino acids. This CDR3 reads CASSLGVHRGIDTQYF.

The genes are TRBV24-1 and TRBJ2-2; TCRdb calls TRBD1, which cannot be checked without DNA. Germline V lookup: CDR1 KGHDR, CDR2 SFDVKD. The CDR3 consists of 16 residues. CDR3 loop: CATSDTRQGPTGELFF.

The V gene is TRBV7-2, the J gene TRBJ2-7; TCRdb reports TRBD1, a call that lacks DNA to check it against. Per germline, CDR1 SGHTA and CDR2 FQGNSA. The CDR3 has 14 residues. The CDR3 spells CASSTGQGRNEQYF.

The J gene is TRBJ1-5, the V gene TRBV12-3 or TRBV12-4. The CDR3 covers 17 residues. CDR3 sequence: CASSLALKALGNQPQHF.

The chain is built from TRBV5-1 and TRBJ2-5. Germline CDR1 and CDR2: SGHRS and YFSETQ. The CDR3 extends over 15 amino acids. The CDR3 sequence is CASSLGRKDQETQYF.

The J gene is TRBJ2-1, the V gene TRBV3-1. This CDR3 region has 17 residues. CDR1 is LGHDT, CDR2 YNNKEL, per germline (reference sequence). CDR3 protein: CASSQDPALSSNNEQFF.

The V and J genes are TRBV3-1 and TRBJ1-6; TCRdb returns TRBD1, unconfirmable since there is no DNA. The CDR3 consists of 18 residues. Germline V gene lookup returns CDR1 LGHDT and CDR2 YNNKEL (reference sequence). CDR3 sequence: CASSQDSLGTELNSPLHF.

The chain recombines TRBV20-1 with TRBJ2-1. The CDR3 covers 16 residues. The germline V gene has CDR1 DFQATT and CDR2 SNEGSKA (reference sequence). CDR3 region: CSAREDVVVIYNEQFF.

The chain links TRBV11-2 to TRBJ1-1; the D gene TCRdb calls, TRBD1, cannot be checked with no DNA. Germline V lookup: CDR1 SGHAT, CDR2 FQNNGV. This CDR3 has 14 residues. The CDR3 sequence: CASSPWTGNTEAFF. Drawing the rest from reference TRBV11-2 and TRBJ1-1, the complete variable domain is EAGVAQSPRYKIIEKRQSVAFWCNPISGHATLYWYQQILGQGPKLLIQFQNNGVVDDSQLPKDRFSAERLKGVDSTLKIQPAKLEDSAVYLCASSPWTGNTEAFFGQGTRLTVV.